This TCR beta chain was observed in a study of spatial heterogeneity in lung cancer. This clonotype was recorded many times. Using its own MiXCR run on the 5' RACE reads, TCRdb lists one record per CDR3 protein. The data hold some 50,000 distinct CDR3 sequences, with roughly 10% observed a single time. Regarding time point: sample taken at primary tumor resection. No cells were sorted before sequencing. The whole RNA sequenced was extracted from tumor, nontumor lung or frozen PBMC. Germline V gives CDR1 PRHDT, CDR2 FYEKMQ (reference sequence). J lost 6 bases, V lost 3 bases, and 20 bases had no gene match. The CDR3 has 20 amino acids.

The clonotype comes from a female donor with early-stage non-small cell lung cancer. J is TRBJ2-5 and V is TRBV13; 12 nucleotides match TRBD2. The sample in question was PBMCs, obtained at surgery. CDR3 sequence: CASSFFSNPSSGGAEKTQYF. The CDR3 DNA follows: TGTGCCAGCAGCTTTTTCTCCAACCCCTCTAGCGGGGGGGCCGAAAAGACCCAGTACTTC.